The 23 T cell receptor beta chains below come from one sample, sequenced in a study of post-analysis software for immune sequencing data. Study-wide findings and caveats: TRBV5-6, TRBV5-1 and TRBV20-1 belonged to a set of about 5 TRBV segments that were more frequent in patients than controls.

Unique molecular identifiers were built into the TCR beta cDNA libraries. TCRdb re-analysed the PCR reads in MiXCR, keeping a single row per CDR3 protein. The repertoire holds approximately 730,000 distinct CDR3 sequences, with around 45% as singletons. No antigen has been assigned to these receptors. Sequencing input: blood. The receptors were gathered from a girl aged 5-17 years with multiple sclerosis.

J is TRBJ2-1 and V is TRBV6-5; maybe TRBD2 (5 bases). Per germline, CDR1 MNHEY and CDR2 SVGAGI. The V gene lost 2 bases and the J gene lost 5 bases, with 13 bases spanning the gap. There are 15 residues in the CDR3. CDR3 nucleotides: TGTGCCAGCAGTTACAGCGGTAATCAAAACAATGAGCAGTTCTTC. Residues: CASSYSGNQNNEQFF.

This clonotype was found a few times. V and J are TRBV6-1 and TRBJ2-3; 8 bases align to TRBD1. Trimming removed 7 bases from V and 4 bases from J; junction bases left unmatched: 10. The V gene's germline CDR1 is MNHNS and CDR2 SASEGT. The CDR3 is made up of 15 amino acids. The CDR3 sequence is CASTRTGLRSDTQYF. In DNA, the CDR3 is TGTGCCAGCACTCGGACAGGGCTAAGATCAGATACGCAGTATTTT.

The chain couples TRBV12-3 or TRBV12-4 to TRBJ2-2, with D perhaps TRBD2 (6 bases). This CDR3 is built from 14 residues. V was shortened by 5 bases and J by 3 bases, with 10 bases between the two germline ends. CDR3 protein: CASSTGTDTGELFF. The CDR3 DNA reads TGTGCCAGCAGTACCGGGACTGACACCGGGGAGCTGTTTTTT.

A remark on this clonotype: The junction differs from germline at one of its ends, possibly a read error. The V and J genes are TRBV4-3 and TRBJ2-3; the match to TRBD2 covers 7 bases. Looked up from germline, CDR1 is LGHNA and CDR2 is YSLEER. CDR3 length: 15 amino acids. Here the CDR3 DNA reads TGCACCAGCAGCCCGATGAGCGGGGTCCCCGATACGCAGTATTTT. Amino acids: CTSSPMSGVPDTQYF.

The chain has TRBV11-2 and TRBJ1-2, with 8 positions matching TRBD1. The germline CDR1 and CDR2 sequences are SGHAT and FQNNGV. This CDR3 has 16 residues. The junction had 10 bases not matched to a gene; V was cut back by 4 bases and J by 3 bases. Here the CDR3 reads CASSSMGDRNYYGYTF. The CDR3 DNA follows: TGTGCCAGCAGCTCCATGGGGGACAGGAACTACTATGGCTACACCTTC.

V and J are TRBV20-1 and TRBJ2-3; TRBD2 aligns across 12 bases. Germline trimming cut 3 bases from V and 0 bases from J; bases unmatched to any gene: 13. Germline loops: CDR1 DFQATT, CDR2 SNEGSKA (reference sequence). The CDR3 has 19 residues. CDR3 nucleotide sequence: TGCAGTGCTAGTAGGGTACTAGCGGGAGGATCCCTTAGCACAGATACGCAGTATTTT. It encodes CSASRVLAGGSLSTDTQYF.

In nucleotides, the CDR3 is TGTGCCAGCAGCCTAGAGGGAGGGTTTAACTATGGCTACACCTTC. The encoded protein is CASSLEGGFNYGYTF. The V call is TRBV9, the J call TRBJ1-2; unclear D gene. Looked up from germline, CDR1 is SGDLS and CDR2 is YYNGEE. This CDR3 contains 15 residues. With 4 bases removed from V and 1 base from J, the gap between germline ends came to 14 bases.

This clonotype has only a few counts. This chain links TRBV29-1 with TRBJ2-3, with a tentative D call TRBD2 (5 bases). The germline gives CDR1 SQVTM, CDR2 ANQGSEA. V lost 8 bases to trimming and J lost 2 bases, with 14 bases between them. The CDR3 consists of 13 residues. This chain's CDR3 is CSLFSGNTDTQYF. CDR3 sequence (DNA): TGCAGCCTTTTCAGCGGAAACACAGATACGCAGTATTTT.

This sequence joins TRBV15 and TRBJ1-1; D might be TRBD1 (6 bases). The CDR3 contains 19 residues. The V gene's germline CDR1 is LNHNV and CDR2 YYDKDF (reference sequence). V was cut by 2 bases and J by 0 bases, with 22 bases left in between. The CDR3 sequence: CATSRRLGIIRGMNTEAFF. The CDR3 region has the DNA TGTGCCACCAGCAGACGGTTAGGCATAATCAGGGGCATGAACACTGAAGCTTTCTTT.

J is TRBJ1-1 and V is TRBV6-6, with TRBD1 matching 7 bases. CDR3 length: 13 residues. Unmatched junction bases numbered 7, after V lost 8 bases and J lost 4 bases. Germline CDR1 is MNHNY and CDR2 is SVGAGI (reference sequence). CDR3 DNA sequence: TGTGCCAGCCACAGCAGGGACAGCACTGAAGCTTTCTTT. Translated, it gives CASHSRDSTEAFF.

This clonotype turned up a few times. The rearrangement joins TRBV20-1 to TRBJ2-1; 9 positions agree with TRBD2. Germline-derived CDR1 and CDR2 are DFQATT and SNEGSKA (reference sequence). The V and J ends lost 0 bases and 8 bases, in that order; junction bases with no gene match: 11. The CDR3 has 16 amino acids. The CDR3 sequence: CSARDPFSGSVDEQFF. The DNA of the CDR3 is TGCAGTGCTAGAGATCCCTTTAGCGGGAGTGTCGATGAGCAGTTCTTC.

The J gene is TRBJ2-1, the V gene TRBV6-2 or TRBV6-3; D is ambiguous. The end of the DNA fits TRBJ2-7 better, so the J call may be wrong. Germline lookup yields CDR1 MNHEY and CDR2 SVGEGT. CDR3 length equals 16 residues. The CDR3 here is CASSYSRSSSYNEQYF. The CDR3, as DNA: TGTGCCAGCAGTTACTCGAGATCGAGCTCCTACAATGAGCAGTACTTC.

The rearrangement joins TRBV4-3 to TRBJ2-1; D not certain. Trimming pared 0 bases from V and 4 bases from J, leaving 16 bases between. This CDR3 has 17 amino acids. The germline gives CDR1 LGHNA, CDR2 YSLEER. This CDR3 reads CASSQDLDGKKYNEQFF. CDR3 nucleotides: TGCGCCAGCAGCCAAGATCTCGACGGAAAAAAGTACAATGAGCAGTTCTTC.

V usage is TRBV24-1 and J usage is TRBJ2-3, with 7 nucleotides matching TRBD1. This CDR3 has 16 residues. V was pared by 4 bases and J by 6 bases, with 12 bases of the junction left unmatched. Germline CDR1 and CDR2: KGHDR and SFDVKD. The CDR3 loop reads CATSDLRDSLADTQYF. CDR3 nucleotides: TGTGCCACCAGTGACCTCCGGGACAGCCTCGCCGATACGCAGTATTTT.

The genes are TRBV28 and TRBJ2-7, with no clear D. Germline CDR1 MDHEN, CDR2 SYDVKM. The CDR3 is 13 amino acids. V dropped 2 bases and J dropped 3 bases, with 8 bases sitting between them. The CDR3: CASSLRQIYEQYF. The DNA of the CDR3 is TGTGCCAGCAGTTTACGGCAGATCTACGAGCAGTACTTC. The full variable domain, its missing parts supplied by reference TRBV28 and TRBJ2-7, is DVKVTQSSRYLVKRTGEKVFLECVQDMDHENMFWYRQDPGLGLRLIYFSYDVKMKEKGDIPEGYSVSREKKERFSLILESASTNQTSMYLCASSLRQIYEQYFGPGTRLTVT.

V is TRBV20-1 and J is TRBJ2-7, with TRBD1 as a possible D gene (6 bases). The CDR3 totals 15 residues. Trimming shortened V by 0 bases and J by 1 base, and 13 bases separated the two germline ends. The germline gives CDR1 DFQATT, CDR2 SNEGSKA (reference sequence). The CDR3: CSAREGGGTSYEQYF. DNA of the CDR3: TGCAGTGCTAGAGAAGGGGGTGGAACTTCCTACGAGCAGTACTTC.

The rearrangement uses TRBV7-2 and TRBJ2-5; either TRBD1 or TRBD2 may supply D (5 bases each). Between the trimmed V and J ends, which lost 5 bases and 12 bases, there was a span of 16 bases. There are 12 residues in the CDR3. Germline CDR1 reads SGHTA; CDR2 reads FQGNSA. The CDR3 DNA reads TGTGCCAGCAGCCCTGGGACCGAAAGGAAGTACTTC. It is translated as CASSPGTERKYF.

This chain connects TRBV4-1 to TRBJ2-3, with D perhaps matching TRBD1 or TRBD2 (5 bases each). The CDR3 consists of 16 residues. V shed 4 bases and J shed 2 bases, with 16 bases lying between them. Germline assignment: CDR1 MGHRA and CDR2 YSYEKL. The CDR3 DNA follows: TGCGCCAGCAGCCCCCAGGGAGCGGACCCCACAGATACGCAGTATTTT. Protein: CASSPQGADPTDTQYF.

This clonotype was observed a handful of times. The chain employs TRBV24-1 and TRBJ2-1, with D possibly called TRBD1 or TRBD2 (5 bases each). Trimming stripped 0 bases from V and 8 bases from J, with 16 bases between. CDR3 size: 16 residues. Germline loops: CDR1 KGHDR, CDR2 SFDVKD. The CDR3 bases are TGTGCCACCAGTGATTTGAAACGGGACCCCACCGATGAGCAGTTCTTC. Residues: CATSDLKRDPTDEQFF.

This chain uses TRBV20-1 with TRBJ2-3; 7 bases line up with TRBD2. V gave up 0 bases and J gave up 2 bases; unmatched junction bases: 8. From germline, CDR1 is DFQATT and CDR2 SNEGSKA (reference sequence). This CDR3 comprises 16 residues. CDR3 in DNA: TGCAGTGCTAGAGATCCCGCTAGCGGCTTCACAGATACGCAGTATTTT. Amino acids: CSARDPASGFTDTQYF.

Only a few counts were recorded for this clonotype. V is TRBV20-1 and J is TRBJ1-5; possibly TRBD1 for D (5 bases). The V gene's germline CDR1 is DFQATT and CDR2 SNEGSKA (reference sequence). With 5 bases removed from V and 4 bases from J, the gap between germline ends came to 15 bases. CDR3 length: 14 amino acids. CDR3 nucleotide sequence: TGCAGTGCTGACCGCCGGGGCTTGAATCAGCCCCAGCATTTT. Its protein product is CSADRRGLNQPQHF.

This clonotype was observed a handful of times. The V gene is TRBV4-3, the J gene TRBJ2-5; 12 nucleotides line up with TRBD2. Germline assignment: CDR1 LGHNA and CDR2 YSLEER. With 4 bases clipped from V and 1 base from J, the junction kept 4 bases outside the gene matches. This CDR3 has 16 amino acids. As DNA, the CDR3 is TGCGCCAGCAGCCCCCTGACTAGCGGGGGCCAAGAGACCCAGTACTTC. Its protein product is CASSPLTSGGQETQYF.

This clonotype was counted between two and nine times. The chain employs TRBV29-1 and TRBJ2-1, with 8 bases matching TRBD2. The CDR3 has 14 residues. The germline V gene has CDR1 SQVTM and CDR2 ANQGSEA. V lost 6 bases and J lost 7; bases outside the gene matches: 11. DNA for the CDR3: TGCAGCGTGGAACCGGGACTAGAGAATAATGAGCAGTTCTTC. Translation: CSVEPGLENNEQFF.